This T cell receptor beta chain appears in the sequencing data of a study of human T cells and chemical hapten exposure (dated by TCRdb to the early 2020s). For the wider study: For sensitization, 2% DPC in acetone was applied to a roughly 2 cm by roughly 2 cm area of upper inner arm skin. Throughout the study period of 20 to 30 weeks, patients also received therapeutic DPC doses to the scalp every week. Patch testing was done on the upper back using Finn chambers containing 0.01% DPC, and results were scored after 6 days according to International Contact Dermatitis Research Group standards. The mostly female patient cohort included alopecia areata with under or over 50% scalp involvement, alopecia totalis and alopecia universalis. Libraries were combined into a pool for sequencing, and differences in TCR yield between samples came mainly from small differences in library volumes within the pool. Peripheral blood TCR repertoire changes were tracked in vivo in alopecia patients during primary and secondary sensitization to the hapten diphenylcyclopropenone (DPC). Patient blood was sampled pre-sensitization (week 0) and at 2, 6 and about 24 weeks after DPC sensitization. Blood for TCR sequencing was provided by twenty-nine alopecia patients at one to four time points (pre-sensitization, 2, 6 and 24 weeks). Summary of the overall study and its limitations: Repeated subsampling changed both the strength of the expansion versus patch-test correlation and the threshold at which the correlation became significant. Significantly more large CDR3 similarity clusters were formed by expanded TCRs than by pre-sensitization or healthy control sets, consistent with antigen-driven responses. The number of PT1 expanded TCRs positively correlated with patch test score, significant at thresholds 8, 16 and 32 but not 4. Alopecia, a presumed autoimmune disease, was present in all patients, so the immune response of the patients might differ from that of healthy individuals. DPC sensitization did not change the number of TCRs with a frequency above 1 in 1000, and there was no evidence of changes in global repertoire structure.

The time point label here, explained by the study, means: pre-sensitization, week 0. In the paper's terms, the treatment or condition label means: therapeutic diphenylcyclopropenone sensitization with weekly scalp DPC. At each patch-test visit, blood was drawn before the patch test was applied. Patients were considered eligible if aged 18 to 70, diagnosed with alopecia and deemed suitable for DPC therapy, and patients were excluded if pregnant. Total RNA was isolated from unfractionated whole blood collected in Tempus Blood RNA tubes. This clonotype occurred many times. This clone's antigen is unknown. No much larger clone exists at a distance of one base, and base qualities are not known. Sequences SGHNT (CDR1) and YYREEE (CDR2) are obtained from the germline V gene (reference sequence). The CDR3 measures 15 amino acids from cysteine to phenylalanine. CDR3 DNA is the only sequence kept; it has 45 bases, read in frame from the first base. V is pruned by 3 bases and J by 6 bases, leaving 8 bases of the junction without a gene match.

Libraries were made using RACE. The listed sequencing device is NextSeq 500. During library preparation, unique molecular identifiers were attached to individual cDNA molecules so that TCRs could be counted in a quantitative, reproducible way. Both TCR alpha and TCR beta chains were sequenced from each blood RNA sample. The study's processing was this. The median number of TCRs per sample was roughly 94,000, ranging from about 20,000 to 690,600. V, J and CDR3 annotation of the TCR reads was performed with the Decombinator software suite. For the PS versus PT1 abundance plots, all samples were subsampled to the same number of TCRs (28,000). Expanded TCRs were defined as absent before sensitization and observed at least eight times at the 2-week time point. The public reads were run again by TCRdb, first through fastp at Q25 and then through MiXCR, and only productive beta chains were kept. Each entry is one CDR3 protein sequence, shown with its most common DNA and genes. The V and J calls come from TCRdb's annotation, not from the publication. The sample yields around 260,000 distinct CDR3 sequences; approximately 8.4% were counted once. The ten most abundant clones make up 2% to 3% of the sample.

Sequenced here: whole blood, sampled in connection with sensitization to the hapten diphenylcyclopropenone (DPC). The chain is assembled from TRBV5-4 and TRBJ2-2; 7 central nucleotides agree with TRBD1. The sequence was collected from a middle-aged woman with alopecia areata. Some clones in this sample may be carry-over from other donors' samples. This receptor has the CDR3 CASSSTTGYPGELFF. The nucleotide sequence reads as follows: TGTGCCAGCAGCTCGACGACAGGGTATCCCGGGGAGCTGTTTTTT.